This T cell receptor beta chain derives from a study of neurological immune-mediated disorders. A 10-nucleotide random UMI tagged transcripts in template-switch 5'RACE cDNA synthesis. TCRdb re-called the 5' RACE reads through MiXCR, storing one row per CDR3 protein. The profile covers roughly 25,000 distinct CDR3 sequences, with approximately 7% appearing a single time and about 4.4% taken by the ten largest. Trimming shortened V by 1 base and J by 0 bases, and 13 bases separated the two germline ends. Germline CDR1 SGDLS, CDR2 YYNGEE. This CDR3 spans 17 amino acids. In its sample, this clonotype was seen many times.

This chain joins TRBV9 and TRBJ2-2; D unclear. The sequenced sample was PBMCs. The TCR originated in a woman aged 40 to 50 in good health. In nucleotides, the CDR3 is TGTGCCAGCAGCGTATCTCGACAAGACGCGAACACCGGGGAGCTGTTTTTT. Translated, it gives CASSVSRQDANTGELFF.